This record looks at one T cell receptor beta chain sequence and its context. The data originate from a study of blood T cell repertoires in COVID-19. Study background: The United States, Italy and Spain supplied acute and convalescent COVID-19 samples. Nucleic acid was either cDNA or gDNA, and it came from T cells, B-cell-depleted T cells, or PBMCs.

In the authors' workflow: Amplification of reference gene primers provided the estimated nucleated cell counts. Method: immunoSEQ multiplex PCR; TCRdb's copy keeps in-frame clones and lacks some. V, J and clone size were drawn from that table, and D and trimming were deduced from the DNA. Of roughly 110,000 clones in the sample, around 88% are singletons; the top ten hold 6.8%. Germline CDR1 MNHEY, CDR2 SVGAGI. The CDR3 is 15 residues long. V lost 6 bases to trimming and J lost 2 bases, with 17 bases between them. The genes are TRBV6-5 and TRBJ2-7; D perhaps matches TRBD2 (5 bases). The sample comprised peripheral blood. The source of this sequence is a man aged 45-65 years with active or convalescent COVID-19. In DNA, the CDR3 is TGTGCCAGCAGCCTTATTGGGAGCGACCCCTACGAGCAGTACTTC. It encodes CASSLIGSDPYEQYF.